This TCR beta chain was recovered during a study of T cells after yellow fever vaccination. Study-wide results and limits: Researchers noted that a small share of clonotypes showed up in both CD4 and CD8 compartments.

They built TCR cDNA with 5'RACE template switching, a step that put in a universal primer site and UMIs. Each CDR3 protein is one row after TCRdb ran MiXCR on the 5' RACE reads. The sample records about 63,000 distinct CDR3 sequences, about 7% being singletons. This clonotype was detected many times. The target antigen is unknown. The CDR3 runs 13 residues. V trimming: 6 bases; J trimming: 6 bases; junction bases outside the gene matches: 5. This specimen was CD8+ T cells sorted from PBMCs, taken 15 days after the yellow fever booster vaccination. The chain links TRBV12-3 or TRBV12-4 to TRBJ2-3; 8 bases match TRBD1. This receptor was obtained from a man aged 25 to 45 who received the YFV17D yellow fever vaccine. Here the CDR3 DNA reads TGTGCCAGCAGCAGGACAGGGCCCGATACGCAGTATTTT. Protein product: CASSRTGPDTQYF.